These 32 T cell receptor beta chains were all obtained from the same sample, sequenced in a study of shared T cell receptors in the human thymus. Libraries were prepared by immunoSEQ multiplex PCR; TCRdb keeps only in-frame clonotypes and omits some of them. The sample shows hundreds of thousands of clones, more than 70% of them seen only once. Separately, the same data were catalogued under a study of human thymus T cells.

The sample comprised thymocytes. These receptor sequences come from a boy in the first two years of life with a congenital heart defect.

The chain couples TRBV28 to TRBJ2-7; TRBD1 agrees at 9 bases. V shed 4 bases and J 6 bases; nucleotides not matched to a gene: 7. The CDR3 length is 14 residues. CDR1 and CDR2 from the germline V gene are MDHEN and SYDVKM. In nucleotides, the CDR3 is TGTGCCAGCAGTTACCGGGACAGGGATCGCGAGCAGTACTTC. Protein: CASSYRDRDREQYF.

J is TRBJ1-1 and V is TRBV12-5, with TRBD1 matching 8 bases. The CDR3 covers 16 residues. Trimming took 2 bases from V and 5 from J; bases not matched to a gene: 10. Germline V gives CDR1 LGHNT, CDR2 FRNRAP. This chain's CDR3 is CASGLTQGVSLTEAFF. The DNA for the CDR3 is TGTGCTAGTGGTTTGACACAGGGGGTTAGCTTAACTGAAGCTTTCTTT.

The rearrangement links TRBV15 to TRBJ2-1, with a tentative D call TRBD1 (6 bases). From germline, CDR1 is LNHNV and CDR2 YYDKDF (reference sequence). V lost 0 bases and J lost 1, with 7 bases in between. This CDR3 has 15 amino acids. CDR3 DNA: TGTGCCACCAGCAGAGACACAGGGTCCTACAATGAGCAGTTCTTC. Translating gives CATSRDTGSYNEQFF.

In this sample, this clone turned up once. CDR3 sequence: CASSIAVRAGVRTGELFF. In nucleotides, the CDR3 is TGTGCCAGTAGTATAGCGGTGCGAGCGGGAGTCAGGACCGGGGAGCTGTTTTTT. The chain carries TRBV19 and TRBJ2-2, with 8 bases aligning to TRBD2. CDR1 LNHDA and CDR2 SQIVND come from the germline V gene (reference sequence). There are 18 residues in the CDR3. With V trimmed by 1 base and J by 5 bases, 12 bases remained unmatched.

The rearrangement links TRBV6-5 to TRBJ1-2; a possible D gene is TRBD1 (6 bases). The V gene's germline CDR1 is MNHEY and CDR2 SVGAGI. V lost 6 bases, J lost 4 bases, and 12 bases lay in between. The CDR3 covers 13 residues. CDR3 DNA sequence: TGTGCCAGCAGACTTACAGGGACCTATGGCTACACCTTC. Amino acids: CASRLTGTYGYTF.

V gene TRBV15 combines with J gene TRBJ2-7; perhaps TRBD1 as D (6 bases). The germline V gene has CDR1 LNHNV and CDR2 YYDKDF (reference sequence). V lost 0 bases and J 0 bases, leaving 15 bases between the germline ends. The CDR3 length is 17 residues. The CDR3 coding sequence is TGTGCCACCAGCAGAGATGGAGTAGGGGGATTCTCCTACGAGCAGTACTTC. Protein product: CATSRDGVGGFSYEQYF.

This clone came up a few times. The rearrangement uses TRBV19 and TRBJ2-7; 8 nucleotides agree with TRBD2. Germline trimming cut 4 bases from V and 1 base from J; bases unmatched to any gene: 3. Germline V gene sequence: CDR1 LNHDA, CDR2 SQIVND (reference sequence). The CDR3 contains 14 residues. The CDR3 DNA is TGTGCCAGTAGTACGGGGGGGAGATCCTACGAGCAGTACTTC. Its protein is CASSTGGRSYEQYF.

The CDR3 nucleotides are TGTGCCAGTAGTACGCGCCCCAGGGGGGATATTTCCTCTGGGGCCAACGTCCTGACTTTC. Translating gives CASSTRPRGDISSGANVLTF. The genes are TRBV19 and TRBJ2-6; maybe TRBD1 (7 bases). Between the trimmed V and J ends, which lost 4 bases and 0 bases, there was a span of 22 bases. The CDR3 has 20 residues. Germline V gene sequence: CDR1 LNHDA, CDR2 SQIVND (reference sequence).

This clone was seen only a few times. This rearrangement joins TRBV4-1 to TRBJ1-3; TRBD1 aligns across 10 bases. Germline V gene data show CDR1 as MGHRA and CDR2 as YSYEKL. After removal of 0 bases from V and 7 bases from J, the junction contained 6 bases not matched to a gene. The CDR3 has 16 amino acids. The CDR3 protein is CASSQDKPGQGNTIYF. CDR3 nucleotide sequence: TGCGCCAGCAGCCAAGATAAACCGGGACAGGGGAACACCATATATTTT.

This chain uses TRBV7-6 with TRBJ2-7, with D possibly TRBD1 on 5 matching bases. The CDR3 sequence is 14 residues long. Germline V lookup: CDR1 SGHVS, CDR2 FNYEAQ. V lost 2 bases and J lost 4, with 12 bases in between. The CDR3: CASSLREGAYEQYF. The CDR3 bases are TGTGCCAGCAGCTTACGAGAAGGGGCTTACGAGCAGTACTTC. Drawing the rest from reference TRBV7-6 and TRBJ2-7, the complete variable domain is GAGVSQSPRYKVTKRGQDVALRCDPISGHVSLYWYRQALGQGPEFLTYFNYEAQQDKSGLPNDRFSAERPEGSISTLTIQRTEQRDSAMYRCASSLREGAYEQYFGPGTRLTVT.

This chain connects TRBV25-1 to TRBJ2-1; 8 positions match TRBD2. V shed 7 bases and J 7 bases; nucleotides not matched to a gene: 12. The CDR3 has 15 amino acids. CDR1 and CDR2 (germline): MGHDK, SYGVNS. The CDR3 DNA is TGTGCCAGCACCCAACGGGGGGGCGATAAGAATGAGCAGTTCTTC. It encodes CASTQRGGDKNEQFF.

V is TRBV6-5 and J is TRBJ1-2, with D tentatively TRBD1 (6 bases). Per the germline V gene, CDR1 is MNHEY and CDR2 is SVGAGI. Trimming pared 2 bases from V and 4 bases from J, leaving 11 bases between. CDR3 length: 14 amino acids. This CDR3 reads CASSYNREFYGYTF. CDR3 coding DNA: TGTGCCAGCAGTTACAACAGGGAGTTCTATGGCTACACCTTC.

This sequence joins TRBV4-3 and TRBJ1-2, with 7 bases fitting TRBD1. CDR3 size: 16 residues. Per the germline V gene, CDR1 is LGHNA and CDR2 is YSLEER. V lost 0 bases to trimming and J lost 6 bases; unmatched junction nucleotides: 10. The DNA for the CDR3 is TGCGCCAGCAGCCAAGATCCCCCGACAGGGTTTAATGGCTACACCTTC. Translated, it gives CASSQDPPTGFNGYTF.

This chain links TRBV5-4 with TRBJ2-6, with a weak D call TRBD1 (5 bases). From germline, CDR1 is SGHNT and CDR2 YYREEE (reference sequence). Trimming took off 4 bases at V and 2 bases at J, with 13 bases between the two ends. The CDR3 sequence is 16 residues long. CDR3 residues: CASSGTPGTGANVLTF. In DNA, the CDR3 is TGTGCCAGCAGCGGAACACCAGGGACTGGGGCCAACGTCCTGACTTTC.

The rearrangement joins TRBV2 to TRBJ1-3; TRBD1 matches at 10 bases. Germline-derived CDR1 and CDR2 are SNHLY and FYNNEI. CDR3 size: 17 residues. Unmatched junction bases numbered 4, after V lost 1 base and J lost 1 base. The chain's CDR3 is CASSEGGQGGSGNTIYF. The CDR3 bases are TGTGCCAGCAGTGAAGGAGGACAGGGGGGTTCTGGAAACACCATATATTTT.

This sequence joins TRBV18 and TRBJ2-7; 13 nucleotides agree with TRBD2. Per the germline V gene, CDR1 is KGHSH and CDR2 is LQKENI. Trimming removed 2 bases from V and 5 bases from J; junction bases left unmatched: 0. CDR3 length: 14 residues. The CDR3 spells CASSPGLAGDEQYF. The CDR3 DNA follows: TGTGCCAGCTCACCAGGACTAGCGGGAGACGAGCAGTACTTC.

The V call is TRBV29-1, the J call TRBJ1-1; 9 nucleotides line up with TRBD1. The CDR3 covers 14 residues. V shed 3 bases, J shed 1 base, and the junction held 3 bases outside the gene matches. Germline V gene sequence: CDR1 SQVTM, CDR2 ANQGSEA. The chain's CDR3 is CSVDRTGENTEAFF. The CDR3 region has the DNA TGCAGCGTTGATCGGACAGGGGAGAACACTGAAGCTTTCTTT. Full variable domain (outside the CDR3, taken from reference TRBV29-1 and TRBJ1-1): SAVISQKPSRDICQRGTSLTIQCQVDSQVTMMFWYRQQPGQSLTLIATANQGSEATYESGFVIDKFPISRPNLTFSTLTVSNMSPEDSSIYLCSVDRTGENTEAFFGQGTRLTVV.

This chain joins TRBV4-2 and TRBJ2-7, with 7 bases that match TRBD1. After removal of 4 bases from V and 4 bases from J, the junction contained 10 bases not matched to a gene. Germline lookup yields CDR1 LGHNA and CDR2 YNFKEQ. The CDR3 has 15 residues. CDR3 residues: CASSRTGPDSYEQYF. As DNA, the CDR3 is TGTGCCAGCAGCCGGACAGGACCTGACTCATACGAGCAGTACTTC.

This clone was seen only once. The rearrangement uses TRBV27 and TRBJ1-6; 10 bases agree with TRBD1. V trimming: 6 bases; J trimming: 7 bases; junction bases outside the gene matches: 3. Germline V gene lookup returns CDR1 MNHEY and CDR2 SMNVEV (reference sequence). The CDR3 is 14 amino acids. CDR3 protein: CASSTGQGNSPLHF. As DNA, the CDR3 is TGTGCCAGCAGCACGGGACAGGGGAATTCACCCCTCCACTTT.

The chain joins TRBV5-4 to TRBJ2-7; 7 nucleotides agree with TRBD1. Germline trimming cut 2 bases from V and 2 bases from J; bases unmatched to any gene: 10. This CDR3 is built from 16 residues. Germline-derived CDR1 and CDR2 are SGHNT and YYREEE (reference sequence). CDR3 in DNA: TGTGCCAGCAGCTTTGGGGCAGGGGGTGAAACCTACGAGCAGTACTTC. Protein: CASSFGAGGETYEQYF.

To note about this clone: Different DNA sequences within this sample yield the same CDR3. CDR3 region: CASSLIHNKQDSPLHF. The CDR3 region has the DNA TGCGCCAGCAGCTTGATCCACAACAAACAGGATTCACCCCTCCACTTT. The gene calls are TRBV5-1 and TRBJ1-6, with D possibly matching TRBD1 (5 bases). Germline V lookup: CDR1 SGHRS, CDR2 YFSETQ. Trimming removed 1 base at V and 8 bases at J, with 16 bases between. The CDR3 runs to 16 residues.

This clone has more than one count but fewer than ten. V usage is TRBV5-1 and J usage is TRBJ2-1; D gene ambiguous. The V and J ends lost 0 bases and 8 bases respectively, with 18 bases between them. The CDR3 extends over 16 amino acids. Per the germline V gene, CDR1 is SGHRS and CDR2 is YFSETQ. The CDR3 DNA reads as TGCGCCAGCAGCTTGGGGGCAAGCACTCACTCGGATGAGCAGTTCTTC. Translating gives CASSLGASTHSDEQFF. Drawing the rest from reference TRBV5-1 and TRBJ2-1, the complete variable domain is KAGVTQTPRYLIKTRGQQVTLSCSPISGHRSVSWYQQTPGQGLQFLFEYFSETQRNKGNFPGRFSGRQFSNSRSEMNVSTLELGDSALYLCASSLGASTHSDEQFFGPGTRLTVL.

The chain combines TRBV28 with TRBJ1-5; TRBD1 might be the D (5 bases). Per the germline V gene, CDR1 is MDHEN and CDR2 is SYDVKM. Trimming cost V 4 bases and J 3 bases, with 13 bases left between them. The CDR3 extends over 15 amino acids. The CDR3 loop reads CASSSNRQNNQPQHF. As DNA, the CDR3 is TGTGCCAGCAGTTCCAACAGGCAGAACAATCAGCCCCAGCATTTT.

The chain couples TRBV28 to TRBJ2-1; TRBD2 matches at 9 bases. Trimming cost V 6 bases and J 2 bases; bases outside gene matches: 14. Germline V CDR1 and CDR2: MDHEN, SYDVKM. The CDR3 runs 18 residues. The CDR3 here is CASRAEASGKIAYNEQFF. The CDR3, as DNA: TGTGCCAGCAGGGCGGAGGCTAGCGGGAAAATTGCCTACAATGAGCAGTTCTTC.

As for this clone: The same CDR3 can be traced to other DNA sequences in this sample. This rearrangement joins TRBV18 to TRBJ2-3, with 10 nucleotides matching TRBD2. Trimming took 2 bases from V and 0 from J; bases not matched to a gene: 2. This CDR3 region has 16 residues. Germline loops: CDR1 KGHSH, CDR2 LQKENI. The CDR3 loop is CASSPGTSDSTDTQYF. The DNA for the CDR3 is TGTGCCAGCTCACCAGGGACTAGCGATAGCACAGATACGCAGTATTTT.

This clone appeared a single time. Other DNA sequences in this specimen translate into the identical CDR3. This CDR3 is CASSLDRSSYNEQFF. CDR3 bases: TGCGCCAGCAGCTTGGACAGGAGCTCCTACAATGAGCAGTTCTTC. The rearrangement joins TRBV5-1 to TRBJ2-1; perhaps TRBD1 as D (5 bases). CDR3 length: 15 amino acids. Germline CDR1 reads SGHRS; CDR2 reads YFSETQ. The ends were cut back, 0 bases at V and 0 bases at J, with 7 bases in the middle.

The chain is built from TRBV7-6 and TRBJ2-5; TRBD1 might be the D (6 bases). The CDR3 totals 14 residues. Germline V lookup: CDR1 SGHVS, CDR2 FNYEAQ. V lost 5 bases and J lost 2, with 12 bases in between. The CDR3 DNA follows: TGTGCCAGCAGCCCACAGGGTGCACAAGAGACCCAGTACTTC. Translating it yields CASSPQGAQETQYF.

The V gene is TRBV11-3, the J gene TRBJ2-1, with D possibly matching TRBD1 (5 bases). Trimming removed 5 bases from V and 6 bases from J, with 8 bases in between. The CDR3 has 12 residues. Germline V gene sequence: CDR1 SGHNT, CDR2 YENEEA. The CDR3 spells CASSQGSNEQFF. The CDR3 DNA reads as TGTGCCAGCAGCCAGGGAAGCAATGAGCAGTTCTTC.

In regard to this clone: Other nucleotide sequences from this sample produce the same CDR3. This sequence joins TRBV6-1 and TRBJ2-7; the match to TRBD2 covers 7 bases. After removal of 4 bases from V and 3 bases from J, the junction contained 12 bases not matched to a gene. The CDR3 extends over 16 amino acids. CDR1 and CDR2 (germline): MNHNS, SASEGT. The CDR3 DNA sequence: TGTGCCAGCAGTGGCCCAGGGACGGGGGGTGGCTACGAGCAGTACTTC. Its protein product is CASSGPGTGGGYEQYF.

This sequence joins TRBV27 and TRBJ2-3, with D tentatively TRBD2 (5 bases). The CDR3 length is 12 residues. Trimming stripped 6 bases from V and 4 bases from J, with 8 bases between. Germline V gene sequence: CDR1 MNHEY, CDR2 SMNVEV (reference sequence). The CDR3 reads CASRRGADTQYF. In DNA form, the CDR3 reads TGTGCCAGCAGACGGGGTGCAGATACGCAGTATTTT.

The chain carries TRBV6-1 and TRBJ2-7; tentatively, D is TRBD1 (5 bases). V lost 3 bases and J lost 2, with 17 bases in between. The CDR3 totals 16 residues. Germline V lookup: CDR1 MNHNS, CDR2 SASEGT. The CDR3 DNA sequence: TGTGCCAGCAGTGACACAGCAGGGCGGCGGACCTACGAGCAGTACTTC. It yields the protein CASSDTAGRRTYEQYF.

This clone was seen just once. This sequence joins TRBV25-1 and TRBJ1-1; D may be TRBD1 (5 bases). There are 15 residues in the CDR3. In germline, CDR1 is MGHDK, CDR2 SYGVNS. Trimming took off 6 bases at V and 3 bases at J, with 17 bases between the two ends. The CDR3, as DNA: TGTGCCAGCAGACCAGACAGCACGCAGGACACTGAAGCTTTCTTT. Protein: CASRPDSTQDTEAFF. The whole variable domain, filled in from reference TRBV25-1 and TRBJ1-1, reads EADIYQTPRYLVIGTGKKITLECSQTMGHDKMYWYQQDPGMELHLIHYSYGVNSTEKGDLSSESTVSRIRTEHFPLTLESARPSHTSQYLCASRPDSTQDTEAFFGQGTRLTVV.